The rows below give T cell receptor beta chains drawn from one sample of a study of blood T cell repertoires in COVID-19. TCRdb keeps only in-frame clones here, not all; method: immunoSEQ multiplex PCR. The data contain 300,000 to 400,000 clones, 88% of them singletons. Sequenced input: peripheral blood. The receptors shown here come from a woman aged 70-85 years with COVID-19, enrolled during active disease. Both conserved end residues are part of each CDR3. D genes are given only for firm matches. Rows may omit the clone size; those that give it use once, few, many or a size class.

d_call	v_call	j_call	clone_size	cdr3_aa
NA	TRBV5-1	TRBJ1-1	NA	CASSLRGGTEAFF
NA	TRBV27	TRBJ1-2	NA	CASSLSLYPLGGYGYTF
TRBD1	TRBV7-9	TRBJ2-3	NA	CASSTGQGVWGTDTQYF
TRBD1	TRBV28	TRBJ2-7	NA	CASSLRQGGSYEQYF
NA	TRBV5-6	TRBJ1-2	few	CASSLDRVGYGYTF
NA	TRBV2	TRBJ2-7	NA	CASSERGRDEQYF
TRBD1	TRBV9	TRBJ1-1	few	CASSSRDRNTEAFF
NA	TRBV30	TRBJ1-1	few	CAWSVQGRGTEAFF
TRBD1	TRBV3-1/TRBV3-2	TRBJ1-2	NA	CASSRTGGSYGYTF
TRBD2	TRBV24-1	TRBJ2-3	NA	CATSDHGTSAQYF
NA	TRBV19	TRBJ1-1	NA	CASSPGGVDAEAFF
TRBD1	TRBV30	TRBJ1-3	NA	CAWTFKGQGRAFSGNTIYF
NA	TRBV2	TRBJ1-5	NA	CASSQWVGGNQPQHF
NA	TRBV30	TRBJ1-1	NA	CAWSPGVGRAFF
NA	TRBV19	TRBJ1-1	NA	CAVQTGGLDTEAFF
NA	TRBV7-3	TRBJ2-1	NA	CASSFSGSSYNEQFF
TRBD1	TRBV19	TRBJ2-7	once	CASSIDLWQGAPGDYEQYF
TRBD1	TRBV10-3	TRBJ2-7	NA	CAVKVGQGPEQYF
TRBD2	TRBV6-2/TRBV6-3	TRBJ2-7	NA	CASSYSRTSSYEQYF
NA	TRBV5-8	TRBJ1-1	NA	CASSLSQNTEAFF
TRBD1	TRBV19	TRBJ1-2	NA	CASSMDLDRLEGYTF
NA	TRBV5-1	TRBJ2-4	NA	CASSLTLSGFGDIQYF
TRBD1	TRBV24-1	TRBJ1-5	few	CATSVSGQGDQPQHF
NA	TRBV2	TRBJ2-3	NA	CASSSTGTDTQYF
TRBD1	TRBV24-1	TRBJ1-2	NA	CATSDTKDRGGDGYTF
NA	TRBV7-3	TRBJ2-3	few	CASSRGTGSSTDTQYF
NA	TRBV19	TRBJ2-7	NA	CASSSSSYEQYF
TRBD1	TRBV27	TRBJ1-1	NA	CAAPRGRGTEAFF
NA	TRBV9	TRBJ2-1	NA	CASSPRLGAEQFF
NA	TRBV7-7	TRBJ1-3	once	CASSRGGSGNTIYF
TRBD1	TRBV7-2	TRBJ2-7	NA	CASSRGDRERQNEQYF
TRBD2	TRBV5-6	TRBJ2-3	NA	CASSWGTSGVTDTQYF
TRBD1	TRBV6-5	TRBJ1-6	NA	CASSYAGGNSPLHF